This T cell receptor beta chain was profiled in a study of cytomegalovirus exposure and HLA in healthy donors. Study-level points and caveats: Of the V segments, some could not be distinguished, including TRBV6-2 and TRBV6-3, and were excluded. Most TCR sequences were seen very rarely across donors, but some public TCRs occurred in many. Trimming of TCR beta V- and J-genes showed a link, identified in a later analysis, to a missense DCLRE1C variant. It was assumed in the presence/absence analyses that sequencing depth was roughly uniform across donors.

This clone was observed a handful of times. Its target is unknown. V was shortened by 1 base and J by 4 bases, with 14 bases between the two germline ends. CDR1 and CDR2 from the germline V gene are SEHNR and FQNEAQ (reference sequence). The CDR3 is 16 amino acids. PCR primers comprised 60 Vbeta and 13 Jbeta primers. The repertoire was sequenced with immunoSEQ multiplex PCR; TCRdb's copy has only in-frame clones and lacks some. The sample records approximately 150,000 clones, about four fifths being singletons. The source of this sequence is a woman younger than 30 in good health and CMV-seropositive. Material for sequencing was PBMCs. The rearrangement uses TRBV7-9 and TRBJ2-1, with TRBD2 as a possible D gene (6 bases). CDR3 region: CASSLVGRGGYNEQFF. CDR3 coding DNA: TGTGCCAGCAGCTTAGTGGGGCGGGGCGGATACAATGAGCAGTTCTTC.